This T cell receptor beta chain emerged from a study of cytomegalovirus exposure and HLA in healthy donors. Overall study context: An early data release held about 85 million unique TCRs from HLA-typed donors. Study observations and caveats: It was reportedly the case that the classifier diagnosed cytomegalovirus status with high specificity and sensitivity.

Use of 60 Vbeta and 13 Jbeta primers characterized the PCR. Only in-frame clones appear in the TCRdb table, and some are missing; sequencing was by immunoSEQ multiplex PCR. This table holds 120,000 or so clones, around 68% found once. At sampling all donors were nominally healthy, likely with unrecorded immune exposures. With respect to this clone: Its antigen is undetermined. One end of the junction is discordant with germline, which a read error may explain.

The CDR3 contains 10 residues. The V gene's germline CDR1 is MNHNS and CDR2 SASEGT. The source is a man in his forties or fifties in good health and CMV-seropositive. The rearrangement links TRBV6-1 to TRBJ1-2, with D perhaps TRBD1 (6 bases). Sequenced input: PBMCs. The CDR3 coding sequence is TGTGCCAGCAGTGAATACCAGGGGATCTTC. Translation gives CASSEYQGIF.